The sequence of this TCR beta chain was determined in a study of blood T cell repertoires in COVID-19 (dated by TCRdb to about 2020). Regarding the study in general: Samples from collaborators originated in the United States, Italy and Spain and spanned both the acute and convalescent phases of COVID-19. Deeply sampled blood TCRbeta repertoires from subjects exposed to, actively infected with, or recovered from COVID-19 were included in the dataset. Where HLA class I and class II types were available, the types were taken from metadata supplied by the sample provider, not from assay-based typing. The prospective study material was composed of cDNA or gDNA derived from T cells, B-cell-depleted T cells, or PBMCs. Sample metadata almost always included a de-identified subject ID, COVID-19 status, age in years and sex. The samples were drawn from the first 160 participants of the ongoing ImmuneRACE study and from about 1,200 subjects provided by 6 global collaborators. A freely available public database, intended as a resource for researchers studying the immune response to SARS-CoV-2, is where the repertoires were released. General conclusions and limits of the study: The amount of clinical and demographic metadata varied by source and participant and was provided uncurated.

Each collaborating institution followed its own protocols to collect whole blood in K2EDTA tubes. For TCRbeta analysis, collaborator samples were shipped as frozen whole blood, as isolated PBMCs, or as DNA extracted from either sample type. Concerning this clone: Which antigen it targets is not known. The sample holds no much larger clone one base away, and base qualities are not on file.

The CDR3 goes from the cysteine to the phenylalanine over 13 residues. The read is trimmed to its CDR3 DNA, 39 bases read in frame from base 1. Trimming takes 5 bases off V and 3 bases off J; junction bases not matched to a gene: 1. TCRbeta CDR3 regions were amplified from genomic DNA using the immunoSEQ Assay, a bias-controlled multiplex PCR. The original pipeline was this. The number of nucleated cells in each sample was estimated from the amplification of reference gene primers within the assay. To quantify the absolute abundance of each unique TCRbeta CDR3 rearrangement, sequence reads were collapsed and filtered. Productive Simpson clonality was computed per sample as the square root of Simpson's diversity index over productive rearrangements. In TCRdb, the immuneACCESS table is reduced to in-frame sequences with V and J assigned. These tables do not hold every clone; where another copy was compared, an unresolved V gene accounts for under half, and the others remain unexplained. Clonal size and the V and J genes are those of that table, whereas D and trimming came from the DNA. The sample records 150,000 to 200,000 clones, 65% to 90% of which are singletons. The ten largest clones take up around 9% of the sample.

The sequence joins TRBV12-3 or TRBV12-4 to TRBJ1-1; 9 central bases correspond to TRBD1. The material sequenced was peripheral blood. This receptor was identified in a man aged 50 to 60 with active or convalescent COVID-19. At the DNA level, the sequence is TGTGCCAGCAGTCGACAGGGGGACACTGAAGCTTTCTTT. It translates to CASSRQGDTEAFF.